The entry below gives a single TCR beta chain sequence along with its context. Its antigen is unidentified. The data belong to a study of T cell responses to AZD1222 COVID-19 vaccine. Method: immunoSEQ multiplex PCR; TCRdb's copy keeps in-frame clones and lacks some. The sample lists 100,000 to 150,000 clones, approximately 86% occurring once. Study observations and caveats: Across spike, vaccine-associated CD4 TCRs were found, dominant at 160-218 and 743-854. White British people made up most donors, females outnumbered males, and clonal diversity was possibly underestimated.

The V end was cut by 4 bases, the J end by 2 bases, with 9 bases between. The germline gives CDR1 SGDLS, CDR2 YYNGEE. There are 13 residues in the CDR3. The receptor was derived from an adult in good health. Specimen: peripheral blood, collected on day 0 of AZD1222 vaccination. V gene TRBV9 combines with J gene TRBJ2-5, with TRBD2 as a possible D gene (6 bases). CDR3 residues: CASSLGRQETQYF. The CDR3 DNA follows: TGTGCCAGCAGCCTAGGGAGGCAAGAGACCCAGTACTTC.